This TCR beta chain was found in a study of T cell responses to AZD1222 COVID-19 vaccine. At the level of the study: Recipients boosted at about 4 weeks or about 12 weeks are pooled.

Repertoires were generated with immunoSEQ multiplex PCR, while TCRdb's copy carries only in-frame clones and drops some. The table lists over 75,000 clones, roughly nine tenths of them singletons. Concerning this clone: What it binds is unknown.

V was pared by 6 bases and J by 2 bases, with 11 bases between. This CDR3 is built from 15 residues. Germline V gene sequence: CDR1 MNHEY, CDR2 SVGAGI. Notes on the study in general: With two AZD1222 doses given, Spike-specific TCR breadth and depth both rose.

The sequence was collected from an adult in good health. This sequence joins TRBV6-5 and TRBJ2-6; a possible D gene is TRBD2 (6 bases). The sequences come from peripheral blood, collected on day 0 of AZD1222 vaccination. CDR3 amino acids: CASSPGEAGANVLTF. CDR3 DNA sequence: TGTGCCAGCAGCCCCGGGGAGGCTGGGGCCAACGTCCTGACTTTC.